The rows below give T cell receptor beta chains drawn from one sample of a study of T cells in localized non-small cell lung cancer. Assay used: immunoSEQ multiplex PCR; TCRdb lists only in-frame clones, some missing. The table includes 70,000 to 90,000 clones, about 84% detected once. The sample in question was peripheral blood, obtained before any cancer treatment. The receptors here all came from a female donor older than 55 with stage I lung adenocarcinoma. The CDR3 runs from the conserved cysteine through the conserved F or W. Each record gives: clone size, D gene, V gene, J gene, CDR3 DNA, CDR3 protein. A D gene is named only where the DNA matches it firmly. Where a row states a size, it is once, few, many or the class of an expanded clone; other rows omit it.

clone size: once
D gene: TRBD1
V gene: TRBV30
J gene: TRBJ1-1
CDR3 DNA: TGTGCCTGGATTCAATTGGACAGGGGGCTGAACACTGAAGCTTTCTTT
CDR3 protein: CAWIQLDRGLNTEAFF

clone size: -
D gene: -
V gene: TRBV6-5
J gene: TRBJ2-1
CDR3 DNA: TGTGCCAGCAGATCGACTCCTAGCTCCTACAATGAGCAGTTCTTC
CDR3 protein: CASRSTPSSYNEQFF

clone size: -
D gene: -
V gene: TRBV18
J gene: TRBJ1-4
CDR3 DNA: TGTGCCAGCTCAGCAAAAACAGGGAATCCAACTAATGAAAAACTGTTTTTT
CDR3 protein: CASSAKTGNPTNEKLFF

clone size: -
D gene: TRBD1
V gene: TRBV7-2
J gene: TRBJ2-7
CDR3 DNA: TGTGCCAGCAGCCAATCCGGGACAGCCTCCTACGAGCAGTACTTC
CDR3 protein: CASSQSGTASYEQYF

clone size: -
D gene: -
V gene: TRBV4-3
J gene: TRBJ1-4
CDR3 DNA: TGCGCCAGCAGCTCCGGACAGAGGAATGAAAAACTGTTTTTT
CDR3 protein: CASSSGQRNEKLFF

clone size: -
D gene: -
V gene: TRBV6-5
J gene: TRBJ1-2
CDR3 DNA: TGTGCCAGCAGACCGGCCTCGGCAGGGGGCTACACCTTC
CDR3 protein: CASRPASAGGYTF

clone size: -
D gene: -
V gene: TRBV4-3
J gene: TRBJ2-3
CDR3 DNA: TGCGCCAGCAGCCAATTCATTGAGGAGTCTTCCACAGATACGCAGTATTTT
CDR3 protein: CASSQFIEESSTDTQYF

clone size: few
D gene: -
V gene: TRBV6-5
J gene: TRBJ1-2
CDR3 DNA: TGTGCCAGCAGTTACCTTCGGGCAGGGGCTAAAGACGGCTACACCTTC
CDR3 protein: CASSYLRAGAKDGYTF

clone size: -
D gene: -
V gene: TRBV7-2
J gene: TRBJ1-6
CDR3 DNA: TGTGCCAGCAGCGCTGAAGGGCTCGGGTCACCCCTCCACTTT
CDR3 protein: CASSAEGLGSPLHF

clone size: -
D gene: TRBD2
V gene: TRBV29-1
J gene: TRBJ2-7
CDR3 DNA: TGCAGCGTGGGGGGGAACATCGAGCAGTACTTC
CDR3 protein: CSVGGNIEQYF

clone size: once
D gene: -
V gene: TRBV18
J gene: TRBJ2-7
CDR3 DNA: TGTGCCAGCTCACCACCTATGAGCGAGCAGTACTTC
CDR3 protein: CASSPPMSEQYF

clone size: once
D gene: TRBD2
V gene: TRBV7-2
J gene: TRBJ2-2
CDR3 DNA: TGTGCCAGCAGGCCTTCAGGGACGGGAGGGCCCCGGGAGCTGTTTTTT
CDR3 protein: CASRPSGTGGPRELFF

clone size: -
D gene: -
V gene: TRBV19
J gene: TRBJ1-2
CDR3 DNA: TGTGCCAGCGCACACCGGGCTAACTATGGCTACACCTTC
CDR3 protein: CASAHRANYGYTF

clone size: -
D gene: -
V gene: TRBV5-4
J gene: TRBJ2-6
CDR3 DNA: TGTGCCAGCAGCTCCCTTAGCTCTGGGGCCAACGTCCTGACTTTC
CDR3 protein: CASSSLSSGANVLTF

clone size: -
D gene: -
V gene: TRBV5-4
J gene: TRBJ2-7
CDR3 DNA: TGTGCCAGCAGCTTTGGGGGTGATTCCTACGAGCAGTACTTC
CDR3 protein: CASSFGGDSYEQYF

clone size: once
D gene: TRBD1
V gene: TRBV19
J gene: TRBJ1-2
CDR3 DNA: TGTGCCAGTAGTACAGGACAGGCTGGCTACACCTTC
CDR3 protein: CASSTGQAGYTF

clone size: -
D gene: -
V gene: TRBV27
J gene: TRBJ2-5
CDR3 DNA: TGTGCCAGCAGCTTGGTCCGGGTCCACGTCGAGACCCAGTACTTC
CDR3 protein: CASSLVRVHVETQYF

clone size: -
D gene: TRBD1
V gene: TRBV20-1
J gene: TRBJ2-7
CDR3 DNA: TGCAGTGCGTGGGACAGGGCGGAGCAGTACTTC
CDR3 protein: CSAWDRAEQYF

clone size: -
D gene: -
V gene: TRBV5-6
J gene: TRBJ1-3
CDR3 DNA: TGTGCCAGCAGCTCGGTTCGGCCGTCCTCTGGAAACACCATATATTTT
CDR3 protein: CASSSVRPSSGNTIYF

clone size: -
D gene: -
V gene: TRBV19
J gene: TRBJ1-2
CDR3 DNA: TGTGCCAGTAGACCCCTTGGACGGGGGGGCTACACCTTC
CDR3 protein: CASRPLGRGGYTF

clone size: -
D gene: -
V gene: TRBV25-1
J gene: TRBJ2-3
CDR3 DNA: TGTGCCAGCAGTGACGGCGGCGAGGATACGCAGTATTTT
CDR3 protein: CASSDGGEDTQYF

clone size: once
D gene: -
V gene: TRBV19
J gene: TRBJ2-1
CDR3 DNA: TGTGCCAGTAGTATAGTGGCGGGACCCCTGAATGAGCAGTTCTTC
CDR3 protein: CASSIVAGPLNEQFF

clone size: few
D gene: -
V gene: TRBV14
J gene: TRBJ2-7
CDR3 DNA: TGTGCCAGCAGCCAAGGATCGAGAACCGAGCAGTACTTC
CDR3 protein: CASSQGSRTEQYF

clone size: -
D gene: -
V gene: TRBV30
J gene: TRBJ2-7
CDR3 DNA: TGTGCCTGGAGTCGAATCTCATACGAGCAGTACTTC
CDR3 protein: CAWSRISYEQYF

clone size: -
D gene: TRBD1
V gene: TRBV6-1
J gene: TRBJ1-2
CDR3 DNA: TGTGCCAGCGGTAGGACAGGGGTTCTCTATGGCTACACCTTC
CDR3 protein: CASGRTGVLYGYTF